Listed here is a single T cell receptor (beta chain). Its antigen remains unknown. Trimming cost V 5 bases and J 0 bases, with 8 bases left between them. The CDR3 runs 14 residues. Germline CDR1 is MNHEY and CDR2 is SMNVEV (reference sequence). The data derive from a study of cytomegalovirus exposure and HLA in healthy donors. Study results and limitations: What TCR beta sequences reportedly achieved was accurate prediction of HLA-A and HLA-B alleles in most subjects.

The PCR contained 60 Vbeta and 13 Jbeta primers. Generated by immunoSEQ multiplex PCR, the TCRdb table keeps only in-frame clones and is missing some. This table lists about 160,000 clones. The sample was PBMCs. This clonotype was obtained from a woman aged 60 to 75 in good health and CMV-seronegative. The rearrangement joins TRBV27 to TRBJ1-5; the D is unclear. The CDR3 reads CASSLAYSNQPQHF. In DNA, the CDR3 is TGTGCCAGCAGTCTAGCCTATAGCAATCAGCCCCAGCATTTT.